A selection of T cell receptor beta chains follows, all from one sample in a study of sequential checkpoint blockade in melanoma. Profiled with immunoSEQ multiplex PCR; TCRdb holds only in-frame clones, not every one. The sample holds roughly 18,000 clones, approximately 74% seen once. The sequences come from CD8+ T cells sorted from blood (inferred from file names), collected from a patient given nivolumab and ipilimumab in sequence. The receptors here all came from a human donor with melanoma. The CDR3 runs from the conserved cysteine through the conserved F or W. Fields, in order: CDR3 protein, CDR3 DNA, clone size, J gene, V gene, D gene. A D gene is named only where the DNA matches it firmly. Size tells how often a clone was seen (once, few, many) or the class of an expanded clone, and some rows leave it out.

CASSVGASEQFF | TGTGCCAGCAGCGTAGGGGCCTCAGAGCAGTTCTTC | . | TRBJ2-1 | TRBV9 | .
CASSFGPSGTYEQYF | TGTGCCAGCAGCTTTGGGCCTAGCGGGACCTACGAGCAGTACTTC | few | TRBJ2-7 | TRBV6-1 | TRBD2
CASGLGEATNEKLFF | TGCGCCAGCGGGCTGGGCGAAGCAACTAATGAAAAACTGTTTTTT | . | TRBJ1-4 | TRBV5-1 | .
CASSRASSYNEQFF | TGTGCCAGCAGCCGTGCGAGCTCCTACAATGAGCAGTTCTTC | . | TRBJ2-1 | TRBV14 | .
CATSSQQGYQPQHF | TGTGCCACCAGCAGCCAACAGGGGTATCAGCCCCAGCATTTT | . | TRBJ1-5 | TRBV15 | TRBD1
CASSQWQGNTIYF | TGCGCCAGCAGCCAGTGGCAGGGAAACACCATATATTTT | few | TRBJ1-3 | TRBV5-1 | .
CASSPRTGLDEQFF | TGCGCCAGCAGCCCGCGGACAGGGCTAGATGAGCAGTTCTTC | . | TRBJ2-1 | TRBV4-1 | TRBD1
CASSYGSFGNEKLFF | TGTGCCAGCAGTTACGGGAGCTTCGGTAATGAAAAACTGTTTTTT | few | TRBJ1-4 | TRBV6-5 | .
CASSLAYRGKTEAFF | TGTGCCAGCAGCCTAGCGTACAGGGGTAAAACTGAAGCTTTCTTT | . | TRBJ1-1 | TRBV5-6 | TRBD1
CASSRDRVHEQYF | TGTGCCTCGTCCCGGGACAGGGTCCACGAGCAGTACTTC | . | TRBJ2-7 | TRBV14 | TRBD1
CASKAERAYEQYF | TGTGCCAGCAAAGCTGAGCGGGCCTACGAGCAGTACTTC | . | TRBJ2-7 | TRBV2 | .
CASSKFPGQVPISGANVLTF | TGTGCCAGCAGCAAATTCCCTGGACAGGTCCCAATCTCTGGGGCCAACGTCCTGACTTTC | . | TRBJ2-6 | TRBV21-1 | .
CASSDRDQGDYEQYF | TGTGCCAGCAGTGATCGGGACCAGGGGGACTACGAGCAGTACTTC | . | TRBJ2-7 | TRBV19 | TRBD1
CASSLDLVVLNF | TGTGCCAGCAGCTTAGATTTGGTAGTTTTAAATTTT | . | TRBJ2-3 | TRBV11-2 | .
CASSVETGTNEKLFF | TGTGCCAGCAGCGTAGAAACAGGGACGAATGAAAAACTGTTTTTT | . | TRBJ1-4 | TRBV9 | .
CASSYGQMNTEAFF | TGTGCCAGCAGTTACGGACAGATGAACACTGAAGCTTTCTTT | . | TRBJ1-1 | TRBV27 | .
CASSPGTTNNEQFF | TGTGCCAGCAGTCCCGGGACTACCAACAATGAGCAGTTCTTC | few | TRBJ2-1 | TRBV27 | TRBD2
CASSPTSGSIYEQYF | TGTGCCAGCAGCCCGACTAGCGGGAGCATCTACGAGCAGTACTTC | . | TRBJ2-7 | TRBV14 | TRBD2
CASSLAQEGRKTQYF | TGTGCCAGCAGCTTGGCACAGGAAGGAAGGAAGACCCAGTACTTC | . | TRBJ2-5 | TRBV12-1 | .
CASSSVGGTGELFF | TGTGCCAGCAGCTCGGTCGGGGGGACCGGGGAGCTGTTTTTT | . | TRBJ2-2 | TRBV5-4 | TRBD2
CASSYGLAGGAETQYF | TGTGCCAGCAGTTACGGACTAGCAGGGGGGGCAGAGACCCAGTACTTC | . | TRBJ2-5 | TRBV27 | .
CASSEAITGANEQFF | TGTGCCAGCAGTGAAGCAATAACAGGGGCCAATGAGCAGTTCTTC | few | TRBJ2-1 | TRBV27 | TRBD1